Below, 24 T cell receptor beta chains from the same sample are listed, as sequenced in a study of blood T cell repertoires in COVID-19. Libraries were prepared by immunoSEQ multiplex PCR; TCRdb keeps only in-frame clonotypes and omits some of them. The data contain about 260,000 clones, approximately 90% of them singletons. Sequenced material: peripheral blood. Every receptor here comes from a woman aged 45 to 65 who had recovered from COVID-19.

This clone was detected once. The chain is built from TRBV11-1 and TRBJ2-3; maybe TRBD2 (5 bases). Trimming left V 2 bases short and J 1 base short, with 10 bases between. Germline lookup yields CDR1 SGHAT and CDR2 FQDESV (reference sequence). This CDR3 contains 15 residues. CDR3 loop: CASSLRSGRTDTQYF. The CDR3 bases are TGTGCCAGCAGCTTAAGGAGCGGCCGCACAGATACGCAGTATTTT.

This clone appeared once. CDR3 protein: CASSVLQGADTQYF. CDR3 nucleotides: TGTGCCAGCAGCGTCCTACAGGGGGCAGATACGCAGTATTTT. J is TRBJ2-3 and V is TRBV9; 8 nucleotides align to TRBD1. Losses at the gene ends were 2 bases for V and 4 bases for J; bases not matched to a gene: 3. There are 14 residues in the CDR3. CDR1 SGDLS and CDR2 YYNGEE come from the germline V gene.

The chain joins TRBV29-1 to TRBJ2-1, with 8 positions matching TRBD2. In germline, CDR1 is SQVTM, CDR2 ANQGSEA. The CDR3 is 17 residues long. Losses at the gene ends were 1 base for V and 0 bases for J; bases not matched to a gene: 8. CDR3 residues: CSVEGSPGTSSYNEQFF. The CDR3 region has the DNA TGCAGCGTTGAAGGATCTCCGGGGACTAGCTCCTACAATGAGCAGTTCTTC.

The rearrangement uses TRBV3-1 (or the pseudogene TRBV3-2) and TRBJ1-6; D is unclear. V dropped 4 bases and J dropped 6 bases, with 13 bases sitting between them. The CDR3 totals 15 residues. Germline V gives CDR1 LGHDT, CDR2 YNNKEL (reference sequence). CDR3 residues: CASSRPQAGNSPLHF. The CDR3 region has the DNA TGTGCCAGCAGCCGACCGCAGGCCGGTAATTCACCCCTCCACTTT.

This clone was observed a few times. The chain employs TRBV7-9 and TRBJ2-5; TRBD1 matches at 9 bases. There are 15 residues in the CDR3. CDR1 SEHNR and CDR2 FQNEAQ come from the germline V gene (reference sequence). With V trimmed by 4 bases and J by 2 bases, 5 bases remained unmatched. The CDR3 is CASSWGTGRQETQYF. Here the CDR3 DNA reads TGTGCCAGCAGCTGGGGGACAGGGCGGCAAGAGACCCAGTACTTC.

The DNA of the CDR3 is TGTGCCTGGAGTACGGGAACGAACACTGAAGCTTTCTTT. Protein product: CAWSTGTNTEAFF. The genes are TRBV30 and TRBJ1-1, with D unclear. Germline V gene sequence: CDR1 GTSNPN, CDR2 SVGIG (reference sequence). The CDR3 is made up of 13 amino acids. The V and J ends lost 2 bases and 1 base respectively, with 8 bases between them. Based on the CDR3 plus reference TRBV30 and TRBJ1-1, the full variable domain is SQTIHQWPATLVQPVGSPLSLECTVEGTSNPNLYWYRQAAGRGLQLLFYSVGIGQISSEVPQNLSASRPQDRQFILSSKKLLLSDSGFYLCAWSTGTNTEAFFGQGTRLTVV.

This CDR3 reads CASGWGTGERREQFF. The CDR3 DNA is TGTGCTAGTGGTTGGGGGACAGGGGAGAGGCGTGAGCAGTTCTTC. The chain joins TRBV12-5 to TRBJ2-1, with 10 nucleotides matching TRBD1. Germline lookup yields CDR1 LGHNT and CDR2 FRNRAP. V shed 4 bases, J shed 9 bases, and the junction held 9 bases outside the gene matches. The length of the CDR3 is 15 residues.

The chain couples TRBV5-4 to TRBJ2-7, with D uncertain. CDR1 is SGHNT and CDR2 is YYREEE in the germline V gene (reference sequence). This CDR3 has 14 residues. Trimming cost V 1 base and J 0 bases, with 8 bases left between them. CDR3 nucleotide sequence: TGTGCCAGCAGCTTGATGGGCTACTCCTACGAGCAGTACTTC. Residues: CASSLMGYSYEQYF.

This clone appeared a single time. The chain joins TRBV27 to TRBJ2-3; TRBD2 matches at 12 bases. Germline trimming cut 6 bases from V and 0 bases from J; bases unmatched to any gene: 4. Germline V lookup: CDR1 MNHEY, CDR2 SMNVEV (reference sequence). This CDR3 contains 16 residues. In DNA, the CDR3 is TGTGCCAGCAGCACTAGCGGGAGGCCCAGCACAGATACGCAGTATTTT. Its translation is CASSTSGRPSTDTQYF.

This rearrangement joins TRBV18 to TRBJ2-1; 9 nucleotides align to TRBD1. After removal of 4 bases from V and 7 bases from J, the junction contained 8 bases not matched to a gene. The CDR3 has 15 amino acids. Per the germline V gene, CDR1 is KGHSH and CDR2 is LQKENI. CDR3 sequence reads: CASSQQGASGNEQFF. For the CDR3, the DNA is TGTGCCAGCTCACAACAGGGGGCGTCCGGTAATGAGCAGTTCTTC.

CDR3 in amino acids: CASSYRAGLMNTEAFF. CDR3 nucleotide sequence: TGTGCCAGCAGTTACAGGGCAGGGTTAATGAACACTGAAGCTTTCTTT. The chain carries TRBV6-5 and TRBJ1-1; weak D call: TRBD1 (5 bases). The germline V gene has CDR1 MNHEY and CDR2 SVGAGI. The CDR3 contains 16 residues. V lost 2 bases and J 0 bases, leaving 13 bases between the germline ends.

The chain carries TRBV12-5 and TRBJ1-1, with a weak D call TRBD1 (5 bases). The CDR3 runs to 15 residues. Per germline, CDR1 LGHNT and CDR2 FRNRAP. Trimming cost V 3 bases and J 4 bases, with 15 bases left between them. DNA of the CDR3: TGTGCTAGTGGTTTCCGCAGGGCCACGGGCACTGAAGCTTTCTTT. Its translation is CASGFRRATGTEAFF.

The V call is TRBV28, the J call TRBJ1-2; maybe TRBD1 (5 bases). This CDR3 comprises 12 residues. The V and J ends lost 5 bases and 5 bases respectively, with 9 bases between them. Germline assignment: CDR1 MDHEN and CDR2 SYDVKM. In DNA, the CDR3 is TGTGCCAGCAGTAGACAGTTTTATGGCTACACCTTC. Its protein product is CASSRQFYGYTF.

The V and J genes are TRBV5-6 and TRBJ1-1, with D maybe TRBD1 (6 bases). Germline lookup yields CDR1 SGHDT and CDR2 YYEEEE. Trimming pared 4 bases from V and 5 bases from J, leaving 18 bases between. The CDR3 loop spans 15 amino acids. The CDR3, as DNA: TGTGCCAGCAGCCGGGACACTTCCCTAAGGACTGAAGCTTTCTTT. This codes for CASSRDTSLRTEAFF.

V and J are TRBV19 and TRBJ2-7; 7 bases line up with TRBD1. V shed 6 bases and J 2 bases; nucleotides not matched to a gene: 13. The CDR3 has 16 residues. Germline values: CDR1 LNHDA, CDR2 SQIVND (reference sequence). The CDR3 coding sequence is TGTGCCAGTAGCCCACTGTCGACAGGGATTCCCTACGAGCAGTACTTC. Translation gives CASSPLSTGIPYEQYF. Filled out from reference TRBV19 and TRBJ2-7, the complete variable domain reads DGGITQSPKYLFRKEGQNVTLSCEQNLNHDAMYWYRQDPGQGLRLIYYSQIVNDFQKGDIAEGYSVSREKKESFPLTVTSAQKNPTAFYLCASSPLSTGIPYEQYFGPGTRLTVT.

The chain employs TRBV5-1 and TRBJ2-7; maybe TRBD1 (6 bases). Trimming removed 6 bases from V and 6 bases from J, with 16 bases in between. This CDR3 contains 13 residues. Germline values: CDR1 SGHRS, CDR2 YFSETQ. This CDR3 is CASNVGTSSEQYF. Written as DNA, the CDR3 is TGCGCCAGCAACGTAGGGACATCGAGCGAGCAGTACTTC.

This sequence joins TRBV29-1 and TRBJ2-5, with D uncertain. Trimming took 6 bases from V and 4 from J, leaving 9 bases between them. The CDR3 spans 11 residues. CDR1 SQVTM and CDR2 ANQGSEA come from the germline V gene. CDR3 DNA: TGCAGCGTGGTAAGCCCAGAGACCCAGTACTTC. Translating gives CSVVSPETQYF. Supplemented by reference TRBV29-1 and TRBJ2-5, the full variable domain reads SAVISQKPSRDICQRGTSLTIQCQVDSQVTMMFWYRQQPGQSLTLIATANQGSEATYESGFVIDKFPISRPNLTFSTLTVSNMSPEDSSIYLCSVVSPETQYFGPGTRLLVL.

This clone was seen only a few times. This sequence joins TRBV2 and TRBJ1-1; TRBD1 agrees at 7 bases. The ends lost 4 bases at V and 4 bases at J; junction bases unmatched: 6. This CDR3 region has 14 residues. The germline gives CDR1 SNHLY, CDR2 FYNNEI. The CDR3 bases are TGTGCCAGCAGTGGACAGGGACGGTTCACTGAAGCTTTCTTT. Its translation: CASSGQGRFTEAFF.

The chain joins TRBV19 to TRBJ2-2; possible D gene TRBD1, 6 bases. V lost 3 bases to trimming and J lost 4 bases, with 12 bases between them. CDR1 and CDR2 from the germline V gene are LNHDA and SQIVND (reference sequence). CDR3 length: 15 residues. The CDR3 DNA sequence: TGTGCCAGTAGTATTCAGGGGACGGGCACCGGGGAGCTGTTTTTT. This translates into CASSIQGTGTGELFF.

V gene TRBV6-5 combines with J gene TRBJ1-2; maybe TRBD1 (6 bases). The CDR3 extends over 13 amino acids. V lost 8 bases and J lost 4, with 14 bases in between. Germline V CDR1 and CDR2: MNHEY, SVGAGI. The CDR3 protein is CASSDRRSYGYTF. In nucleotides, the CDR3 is TGTGCCAGCTCTGACAGGAGATCCTATGGCTACACCTTC.

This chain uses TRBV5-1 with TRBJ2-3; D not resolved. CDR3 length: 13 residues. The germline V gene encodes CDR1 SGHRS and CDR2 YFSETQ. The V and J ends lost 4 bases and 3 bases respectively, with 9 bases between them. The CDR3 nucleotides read TGCGCCAGCAGCCAGGAAGTAACAGATACGCAGTATTTT. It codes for CASSQEVTDTQYF.

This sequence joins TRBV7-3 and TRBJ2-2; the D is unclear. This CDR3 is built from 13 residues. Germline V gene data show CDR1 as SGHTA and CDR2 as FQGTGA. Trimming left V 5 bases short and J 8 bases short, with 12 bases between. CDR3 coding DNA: TGTGCCAGCAGCCTCCAAAAGACAGGGGAGCTGTTTTTT. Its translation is CASSLQKTGELFF.

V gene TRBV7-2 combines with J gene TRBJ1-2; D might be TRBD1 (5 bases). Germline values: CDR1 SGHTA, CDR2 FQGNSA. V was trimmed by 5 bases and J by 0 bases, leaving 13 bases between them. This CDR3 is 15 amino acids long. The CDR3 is CASSPGWAANYGYTF. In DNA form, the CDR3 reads TGTGCCAGCAGCCCAGGGTGGGCAGCTAACTATGGCTACACCTTC.

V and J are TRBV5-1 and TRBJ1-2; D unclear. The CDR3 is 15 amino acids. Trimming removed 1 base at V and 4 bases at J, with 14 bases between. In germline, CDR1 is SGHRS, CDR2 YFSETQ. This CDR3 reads CASSLNRGGSYGYTF. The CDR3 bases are TGCGCCAGCAGCTTGAATCGGGGTGGTAGCTATGGCTACACCTTC.